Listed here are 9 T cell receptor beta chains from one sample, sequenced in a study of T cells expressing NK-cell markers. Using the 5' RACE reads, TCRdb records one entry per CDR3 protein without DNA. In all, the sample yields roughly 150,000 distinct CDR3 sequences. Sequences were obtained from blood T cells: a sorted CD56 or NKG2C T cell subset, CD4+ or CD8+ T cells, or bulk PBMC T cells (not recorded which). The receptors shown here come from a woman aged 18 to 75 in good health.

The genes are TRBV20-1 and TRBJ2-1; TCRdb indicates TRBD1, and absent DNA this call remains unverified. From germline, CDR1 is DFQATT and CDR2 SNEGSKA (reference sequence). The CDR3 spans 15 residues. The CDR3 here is CSARVGRDPYNEQFF.

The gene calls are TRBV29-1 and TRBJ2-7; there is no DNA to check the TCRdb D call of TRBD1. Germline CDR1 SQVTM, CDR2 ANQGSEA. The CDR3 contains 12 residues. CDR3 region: CSVLNRGPEQYF.

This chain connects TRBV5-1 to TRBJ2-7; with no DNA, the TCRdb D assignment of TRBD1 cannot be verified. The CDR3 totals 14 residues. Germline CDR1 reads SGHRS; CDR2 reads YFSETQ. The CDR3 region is CASSLQGGHYEQYF.

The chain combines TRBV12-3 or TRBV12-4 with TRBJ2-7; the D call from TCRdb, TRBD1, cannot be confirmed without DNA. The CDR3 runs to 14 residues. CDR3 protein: CASSKQGGTYEQYF.

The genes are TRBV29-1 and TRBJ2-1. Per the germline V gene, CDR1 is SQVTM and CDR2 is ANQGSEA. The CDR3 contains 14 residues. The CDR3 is CSELSGSSYNEQFF.

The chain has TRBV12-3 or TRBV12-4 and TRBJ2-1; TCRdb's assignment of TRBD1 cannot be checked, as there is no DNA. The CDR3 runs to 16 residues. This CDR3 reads CASSLWDSSSYNEQFF.

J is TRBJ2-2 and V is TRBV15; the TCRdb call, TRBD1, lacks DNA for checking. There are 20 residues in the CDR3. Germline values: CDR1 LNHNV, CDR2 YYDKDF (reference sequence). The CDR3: CATSRDGGQQSEWNTGELFF.

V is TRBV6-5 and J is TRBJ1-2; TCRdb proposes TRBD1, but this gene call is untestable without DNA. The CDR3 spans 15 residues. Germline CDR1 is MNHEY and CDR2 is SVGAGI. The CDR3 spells CASSSNQGANYGYTF.

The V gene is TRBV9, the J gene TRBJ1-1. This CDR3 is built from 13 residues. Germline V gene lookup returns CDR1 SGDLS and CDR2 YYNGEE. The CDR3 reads CASSVVAGREAFF. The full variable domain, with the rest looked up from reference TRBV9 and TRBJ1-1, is DSGVTQTPKHLITATGQRVTLRCSPRSGDLSVYWYQQSLDQGLQFLIQYYNGEERAKGNILERFSAQQFPDLHSELNLSSLELGDSALYFCASSVVAGREAFFGQGTRLTVV.